The source of this TCR beta chain is a study of glioma-infiltrating T cells. The wider study: Low-grade gliomas were grade II; glioblastomas were grade IV at initial diagnosis. Presurgical dexamethasone in glioma patients lasted six or fewer days. Overall study findings and caveats: Signature shared blood CDR3 motifs were enriched in low-divergence and depleted in high-divergence patients.

CDR1 is MDHEN, CDR2 SYDVKM, per germline. The length of the CDR3 is 16 residues. V dropped 9 bases and J dropped 2; count of bases not matched to a gene: 12. Using RNA template, CDR3s of TCR alpha and beta were amplified with iRepertoire arm-PCR. In TCRdb, the multiplex PCR reads were re-called with MiXCR into one record per CDR3 protein. The table lists more than 350,000 distinct CDR3 sequences, roughly 41% of them singletons, with 12% in the top ten. The sample holds a few counts of this clonotype. Antigen unknown. The chain combines TRBV28 with TRBJ2-1; 8 bases line up with TRBD2. The source of this sequence is a human donor with low-grade glioma or glioblastoma, undergoing nonglioma brain surgery, or in good health (not recorded which). The sequencing sample was made of glioma tissue, nonneoplastic brain tissue, or PBMCs (not recorded which). The CDR3 coding sequence is TGTGCCAGTACTATTTACAGCGGGGGTACCTACAATGAGCAGTTCTTC. This gives the protein CASTIYSGGTYNEQFF. Complete variable domain (other parts from reference TRBV28 and TRBJ2-1): DVKVTQSSRYLVKRTGEKVFLECVQDMDHENMFWYRQDPGLGLRLIYFSYDVKMKEKGDIPEGYSVSREKKERFSLILESASTNQTSMYLCASTIYSGGTYNEQFFGPGTRLTVL.